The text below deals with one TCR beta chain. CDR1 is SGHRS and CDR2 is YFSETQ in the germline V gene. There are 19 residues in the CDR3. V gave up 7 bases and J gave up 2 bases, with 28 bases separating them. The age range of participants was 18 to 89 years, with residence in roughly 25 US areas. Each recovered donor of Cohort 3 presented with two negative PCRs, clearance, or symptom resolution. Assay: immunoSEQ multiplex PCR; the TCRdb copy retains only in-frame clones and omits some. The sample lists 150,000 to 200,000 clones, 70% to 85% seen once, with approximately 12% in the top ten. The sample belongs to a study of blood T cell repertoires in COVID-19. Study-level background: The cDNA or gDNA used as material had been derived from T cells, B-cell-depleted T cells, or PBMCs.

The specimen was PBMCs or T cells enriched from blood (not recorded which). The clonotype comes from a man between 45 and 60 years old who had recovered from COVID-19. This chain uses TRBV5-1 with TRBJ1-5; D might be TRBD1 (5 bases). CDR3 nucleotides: TGCGCCAGCCCAGGTCCAGACGTAGGCCCTCCGGGGGGCAATCAGCCCCAGCATTTT. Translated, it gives CASPGPDVGPPGGNQPQHF. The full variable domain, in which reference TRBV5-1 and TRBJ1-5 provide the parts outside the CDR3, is KAGVTQTPRYLIKTRGQQVTLSCSPISGHRSVSWYQQTPGQGLQFLFEYFSETQRNKGNFPGRFSGRQFSNSRSEMNVSTLELGDSALYLCASPGPDVGPPGGNQPQHFGDGTRLSIL.